This TCR beta chain appears in the sequencing data of a study of CD8 T cells in ankylosing spondylitis. Study results and limitations: Within ankylosing spondylitis blood, a TCR beta motif made up of roughly eight highly homologous variants appeared to be characteristic. CD8+ by phenotype, disease-linked clones were relatively rare in peripheral blood.

A quantitative 5'-RACE method, one with molecular barcodes, was used to make TCR beta libraries. TCRdb called the 5' RACE reads again in MiXCR, with one record for every CDR3 protein. This sample has 150,000 to 200,000 distinct CDR3 sequences, with roughly 13% found just once. V was trimmed by 7 bases and J by 0 bases, leaving 12 bases between them. This CDR3 is 13 amino acids long. CDR1 is SQVTM, CDR2 ANQGSEA, per germline. This clonotype was counted ten times or more. Its antigen remains unknown. V is TRBV29-1 and J is TRBJ2-5; a possible D gene is TRBD1 (5 bases). The clonotype originates from a female donor with ankylosing spondylitis or in good health (not recorded which). Sample: blood, either unsorted or a sorted T cell fraction (not recorded which). The CDR3, as DNA: TGCAGCGCTGGGGCAACGTACCAAGAGACCCAGTACTTC. It codes for CSAGATYQETQYF.